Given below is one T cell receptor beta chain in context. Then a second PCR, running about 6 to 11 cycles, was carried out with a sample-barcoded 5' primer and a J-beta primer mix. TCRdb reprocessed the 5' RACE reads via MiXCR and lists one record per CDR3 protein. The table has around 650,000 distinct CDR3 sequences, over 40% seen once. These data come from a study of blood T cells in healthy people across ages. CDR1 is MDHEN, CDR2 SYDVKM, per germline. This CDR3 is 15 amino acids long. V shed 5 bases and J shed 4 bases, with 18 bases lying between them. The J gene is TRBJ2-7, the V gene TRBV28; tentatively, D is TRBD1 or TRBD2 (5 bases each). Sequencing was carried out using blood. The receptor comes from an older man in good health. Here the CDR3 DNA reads TGTGCCAGCAGTACTCCGGGACGGGCGAGGTACGAGCAGTACTTC. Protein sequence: CASSTPGRARYEQYF.